One T cell receptor (beta chain) is described in this entry. Original processing notes: Nucleated cell counts were estimated from reference gene primer amplification. Measured with immunoSEQ multiplex PCR; TCRdb has only the in-frame clones, and not every one. The V and J calls and clone size were taken over from that table, and D and trimming were inferred from the DNA. The repertoire has about 200,000 clones, approximately 90% of them found once; the top ten carry roughly 5.7%. The data originate from a study of blood T cell repertoires in COVID-19. The CDR3 is 13 amino acids. Sequences were obtained from peripheral blood. The rearrangement joins TRBV21-1 to TRBJ1-2; TRBD1 was called by the table and not checked on the DNA. TRBV21-1 is recorded as a pseudogene. This clonotype originated in an elderly man with acute or convalescent COVID-19. The CDR3 here is CASRPGQGNGYTF. As DNA, the CDR3 is TGTGCCAGCAGACCGGGACAGGGAAATGGCTACACCTTC.